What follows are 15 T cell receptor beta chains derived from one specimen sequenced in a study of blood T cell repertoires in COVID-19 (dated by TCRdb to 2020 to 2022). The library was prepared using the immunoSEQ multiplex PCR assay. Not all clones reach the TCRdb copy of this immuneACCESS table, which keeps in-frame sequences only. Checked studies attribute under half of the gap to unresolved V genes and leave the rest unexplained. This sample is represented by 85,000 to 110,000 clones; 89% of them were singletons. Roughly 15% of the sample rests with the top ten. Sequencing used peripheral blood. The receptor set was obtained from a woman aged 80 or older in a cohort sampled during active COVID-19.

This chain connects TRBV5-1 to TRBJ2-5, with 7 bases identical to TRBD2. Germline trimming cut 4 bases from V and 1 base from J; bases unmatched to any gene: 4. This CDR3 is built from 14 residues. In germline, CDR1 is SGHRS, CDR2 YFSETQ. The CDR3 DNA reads TGCGCCAGCAGCAACCTAGCGGTCCAAGAGACCCAGTACTTC. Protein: CASSNLAVQETQYF.

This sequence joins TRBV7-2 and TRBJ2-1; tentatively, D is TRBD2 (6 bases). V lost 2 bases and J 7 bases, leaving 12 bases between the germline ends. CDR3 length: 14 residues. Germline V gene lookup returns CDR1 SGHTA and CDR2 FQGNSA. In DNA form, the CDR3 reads TGTGCCAGCAGCTTAAAGGGACTCGGAAATGAGCAGTTCTTC. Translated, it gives CASSLKGLGNEQFF.

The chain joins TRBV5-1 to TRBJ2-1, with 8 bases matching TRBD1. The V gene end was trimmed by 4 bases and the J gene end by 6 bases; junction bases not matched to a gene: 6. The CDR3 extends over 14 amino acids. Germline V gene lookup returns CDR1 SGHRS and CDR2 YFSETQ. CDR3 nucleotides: TGCGCCAGCAGCCCCGGACAGGGCGGCAATGAGCAGTTCTTC. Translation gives CASSPGQGGNEQFF.

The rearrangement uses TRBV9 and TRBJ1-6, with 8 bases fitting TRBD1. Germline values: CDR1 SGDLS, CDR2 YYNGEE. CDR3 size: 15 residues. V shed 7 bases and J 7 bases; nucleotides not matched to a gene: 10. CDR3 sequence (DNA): TGTGCCAGCTCAGAACGACAGGGGATGAATTCACCCCTCCACTTT. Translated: CASSERQGMNSPLHF.

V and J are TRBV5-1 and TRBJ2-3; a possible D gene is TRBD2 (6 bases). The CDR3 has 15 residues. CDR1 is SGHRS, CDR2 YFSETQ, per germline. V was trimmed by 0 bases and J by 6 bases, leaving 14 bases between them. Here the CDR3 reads CASSLVGREADTQYF. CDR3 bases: TGCGCCAGCAGCTTGGTTGGCAGGGAGGCGGATACGCAGTATTTT.

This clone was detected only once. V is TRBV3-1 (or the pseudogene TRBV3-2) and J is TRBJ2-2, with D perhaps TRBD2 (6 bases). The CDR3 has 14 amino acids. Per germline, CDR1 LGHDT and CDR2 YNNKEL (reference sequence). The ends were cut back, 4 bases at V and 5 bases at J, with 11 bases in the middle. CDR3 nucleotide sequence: TGTGCCAGCAGCCTTCCTCTAGCGACCGGGGAGCTGTTTTTT. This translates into CASSLPLATGELFF.

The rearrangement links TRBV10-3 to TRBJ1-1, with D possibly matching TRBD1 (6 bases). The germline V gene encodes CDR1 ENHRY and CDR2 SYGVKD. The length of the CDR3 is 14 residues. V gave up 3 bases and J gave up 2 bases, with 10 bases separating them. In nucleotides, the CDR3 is TGTGCCATCAGTGACGGGGGGCGAAACACTGAAGCTTTCTTT. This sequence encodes CAISDGGRNTEAFF.

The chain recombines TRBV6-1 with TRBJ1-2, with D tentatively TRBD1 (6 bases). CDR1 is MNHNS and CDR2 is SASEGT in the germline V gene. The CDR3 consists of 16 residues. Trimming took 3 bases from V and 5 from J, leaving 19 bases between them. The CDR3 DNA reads TGTGCCAGCAGTGAGGGGGGGGCAGGGCCATCGTATGGCTACACCTTC. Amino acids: CASSEGGAGPSYGYTF.

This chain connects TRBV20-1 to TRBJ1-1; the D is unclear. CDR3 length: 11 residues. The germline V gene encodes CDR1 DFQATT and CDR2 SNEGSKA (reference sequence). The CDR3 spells CSEVRGTEAFF. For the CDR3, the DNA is TGCAGCGAGGTTCGGGGCACTGAAGCTTTCTTT.

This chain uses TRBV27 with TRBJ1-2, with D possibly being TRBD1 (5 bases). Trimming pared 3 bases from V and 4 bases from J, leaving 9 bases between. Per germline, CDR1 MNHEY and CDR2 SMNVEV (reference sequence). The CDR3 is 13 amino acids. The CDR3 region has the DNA TGTGCCAGCAGTTTCCAGGGCGGCTATGGCTACACCTTC. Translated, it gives CASSFQGGYGYTF.

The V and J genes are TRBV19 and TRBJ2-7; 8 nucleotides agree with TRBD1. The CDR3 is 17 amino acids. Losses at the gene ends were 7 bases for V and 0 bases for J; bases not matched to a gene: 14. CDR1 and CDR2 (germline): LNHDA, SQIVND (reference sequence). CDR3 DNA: TGTGCCAGTAAAGCCTCCCCGGGACAGGAAAGCTCCTACGAGCAGTACTTC. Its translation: CASKASPGQESSYEQYF.

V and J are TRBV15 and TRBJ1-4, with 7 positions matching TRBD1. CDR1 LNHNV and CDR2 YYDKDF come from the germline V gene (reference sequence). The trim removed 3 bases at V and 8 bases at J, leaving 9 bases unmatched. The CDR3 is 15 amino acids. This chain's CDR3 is CATSSDRVPVEKLFF. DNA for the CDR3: TGTGCCACCAGCAGCGACAGGGTCCCTGTGGAAAAACTGTTTTTT.

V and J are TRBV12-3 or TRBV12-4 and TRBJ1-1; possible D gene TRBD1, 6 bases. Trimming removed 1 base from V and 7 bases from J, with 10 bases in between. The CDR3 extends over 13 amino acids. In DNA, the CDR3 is TGTGCCAGCAGTTTAGAAGAAGGGGGTGAAGCTTTCTTT. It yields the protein CASSLEEGGEAFF.

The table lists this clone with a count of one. CDR3 loop: CASSESWGAGNTIYF. As DNA, the CDR3 is TGTGCCAGCAGTGAAAGTTGGGGGGCTGGAAACACCATATATTTT. This chain connects TRBV2 to TRBJ1-3; a weak D match, TRBD1 (5 bases). From germline, CDR1 is SNHLY and CDR2 FYNNEI. CDR3 length equals 15 residues. The V end was cut by 2 bases, the J end by 2 bases, with 10 bases between.

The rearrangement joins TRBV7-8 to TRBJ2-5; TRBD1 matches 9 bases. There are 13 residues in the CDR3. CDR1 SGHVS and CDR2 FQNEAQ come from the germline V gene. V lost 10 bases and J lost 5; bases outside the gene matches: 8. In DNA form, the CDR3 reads TGTGCCACCACACAGGGGGCTTATGAGACCCAGTACTTC. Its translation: CATTQGAYETQYF.